This T cell receptor (beta chain) derives from a study of CD8 T cells in ankylosing spondylitis (dated by TCRdb to 2015 to 2018). With regard to the full study: The study profiled T cell receptor beta repertoires in healthy donors and ankylosing spondylitis patients to find disease-linked TCR variants. The full study cohort was made up of about two dozen ankylosing spondylitis patients and 108 healthy donors. Peripheral blood samples were taken, and synovial fluid was additionally collected from ankylosing spondylitis patients.

This sample was sequenced with an Illumina HiSeq 2500. TCR beta libraries were prepared by quantitative 5'-RACE with molecular barcodes. In the source study's methods: A new computational method, built on a probabilistic model of VDJ rearrangement, was used to identify disease-linked TCR variants. In-frame beta chains were kept once TCRdb had trimmed the public reads at Q25 with fastp and called clones with MiXCR. Rows are unified per CDR3 protein, each entry keeping the most common DNA and genes. Here the V and J calls rest on TCRdb's processing, not on the authors' analysis. Present in this sample are fewer than 400,000 distinct CDR3 sequences, less than 10% of which were seen just once. Jointly, the top ten make up more than 14% of the sample. With respect to this clonotype: Which antigen it targets is not known. Base qualities are not provided; no much larger clone lies one nucleotide away.

Study-wide conclusions, independent of this receptor: Significant enrichment of the disease-linked clones was reported in matched synovial fluid samples from ankylosing spondylitis patients. Some TCR beta motif variants had previously been reported in synovial fluid and blood of reactive arthritis patients, which suggested common disease-initiation mechanisms. A CD8+ phenotype was shown by the disease-linked clones, which were found at relatively low frequencies in peripheral blood. A TCR beta motif of several highly homologous amino acid variants appeared characteristic of blood from ankylosing spondylitis patients.

The CDR3 holds 16 amino acids from the cysteine to the phenylalanine. The entry retains the CDR3 DNA only, 48 bases that are in frame from base 1. From the germline V gene, CDR1 is SGHRS and CDR2 is YFSETQ. Cut back by 4 bases and 1 base, the V and J ends lie 14 bases apart. What was sequenced was blood, either unsorted or a sorted T cell fraction (not recorded which). In this chain, TRBV5-1 is recombined with TRBJ2-2; the D region may be TRBD1 or TRBD2, each matching 6 bases equally. This receptor was obtained from a male donor with ankylosing spondylitis. The CDR3 protein is CASSPRTAGNTGELFF. At the DNA level, the sequence is TGCGCCAGCAGCCCCCGGACAGCGGGGAACACCGGGGAGCTGTTTTTT.